Following are 18 T cell receptor beta chains from one sample sequenced in a study of blood T cell repertoires in COVID-19. Sequenced by immunoSEQ multiplex PCR; TCRdb stores in-frame clones only, minus some. This sample has 140,000 or so clones, with around 72% found just once. Sample: peripheral blood. The receptor set was obtained from a woman in her fifties or sixties with acute or convalescent COVID-19.

V usage is TRBV28 and J usage is TRBJ2-1; D is ambiguous. This CDR3 is 14 amino acids long. V lost 4 bases, J lost 5 bases, and 12 bases lay in between. Per germline, CDR1 MDHEN and CDR2 SYDVKM. DNA of the CDR3: TGTGCCAGCAGTTCGGGTGGGTTTAACAATGAGCAGTTCTTC. Translated, it gives CASSSGGFNNEQFF.

The rearrangement links TRBV5-1 to TRBJ1-6; 7 bases are a match to TRBD1. Germline-derived CDR1 and CDR2 are SGHRS and YFSETQ. Unmatched junction bases numbered 1, after V lost 4 bases and J lost 3 bases. CDR3 length: 14 residues. CDR3 nucleotide sequence: TGCGCCAGCAGCAGGGACAGCTATAATTCACCCCTCCACTTT. It is translated as CASSRDSYNSPLHF.

CDR3 sequence reads: CAISESSSNQPQHF. The CDR3 coding sequence is TGTGCCATCAGTGAGTCGAGCAGCAATCAGCCCCAGCATTTT. This chain joins TRBV10-3 and TRBJ1-5; D unclear. Deletions cut 0 bases from V and 1 base from J, with 4 bases between. There are 14 residues in the CDR3. The germline V gene has CDR1 ENHRY and CDR2 SYGVKD.

The V gene is TRBV29-1, the J gene TRBJ2-1; D not certain. Looked up from germline, CDR1 is SQVTM and CDR2 is ANQGSEA. Trimming took 1 base from V and 5 from J, leaving 3 bases between them. The CDR3 is made up of 11 amino acids. In nucleotides, the CDR3 is TGCAGCGTTGAAGTAGACAATGAGCAGTTCTTC. Translating gives CSVEVDNEQFF.

This clone was counted only a few times. This chain links TRBV4-2 with TRBJ2-1, with TRBD2 identical over 9 bases. V lost 4 bases to trimming and J lost 7 bases; unmatched junction nucleotides: 11. The CDR3 totals 16 residues. Germline V gene lookup returns CDR1 LGHNA and CDR2 YNFKEQ. The CDR3, as DNA: TGTGCCAGCAGCCCCGTGAGGGGGACTAGCCCGAATGAGCAGTTCTTC. This translates into CASSPVRGTSPNEQFF.

The V and J genes are TRBV30 and TRBJ1-1, with D unresolved. CDR1 and CDR2 from the germline V gene are GTSNPN and SVGIG (reference sequence). V lost 2 bases to trimming and J lost 4 bases, with 8 bases between them. The length of the CDR3 is 12 residues. CDR3 sequence reads: CAWSRFVTEAFF. The CDR3 DNA is TGTGCCTGGAGTCGTTTCGTCACTGAAGCTTTCTTT.

The chain couples TRBV19 to TRBJ1-2; D gene uncertain. V lost 5 bases and J lost 5, with 18 bases in between. The CDR3 sequence is 15 residues long. Germline V gene sequence: CDR1 LNHDA, CDR2 SQIVND (reference sequence). The chain's CDR3 is CASSLPGIAGYGYTF. In DNA, the CDR3 is TGTGCCAGTAGTCTTCCGGGGATAGCGGGATATGGCTACACCTTC.

The gene calls are TRBV7-8 and TRBJ2-1, with a possible D match to TRBD1 (6 bases). Germline V gene lookup returns CDR1 SGHVS and CDR2 FQNEAQ. The CDR3 loop spans 16 amino acids. V was pared by 2 bases and J by 4 bases, with 15 bases between. CDR3 protein: CASSLWAGVEYNEQFF. The CDR3 bases are TGTGCCAGCAGCTTATGGGCAGGGGTGGAGTACAATGAGCAGTTCTTC.

The chain employs TRBV4-2 and TRBJ2-7; D possibly corresponds to TRBD1 (6 bases). Trimming cost V 6 bases and J 4 bases, with 13 bases left between them. This CDR3 has 13 residues. Germline V lookup: CDR1 LGHNA, CDR2 YNFKEQ. The CDR3 DNA reads as TGTGCCAGCAGTTATCAGGGGTTATACGAGCAGTACTTC. This codes for CASSYQGLYEQYF.

This chain connects TRBV27 to TRBJ2-2; TRBD1 is a possible D gene (6 bases). The CDR3 runs 13 residues. V was pared by 5 bases and J by 7 bases, with 11 bases between. Per the germline V gene, CDR1 is MNHEY and CDR2 is SMNVEV (reference sequence). The CDR3 sequence is CASSPYRVGELFF. CDR3 DNA: TGTGCCAGCAGTCCCTACAGGGTCGGGGAGCTGTTTTTT.

The chain uses TRBV5-4 and TRBJ1-6; D may be TRBD1 (6 bases). This CDR3 is built from 16 residues. Per germline, CDR1 SGHNT and CDR2 YYREEE (reference sequence). Trimming shortened V by 4 bases and J by 7 bases, and 18 bases separated the two germline ends. CDR3 sequence reads: CASSPDRMVKNSPLHF. CDR3 in DNA: TGTGCCAGCAGCCCCGACAGGATGGTGAAGAATTCACCCCTCCACTTT.

The V and J genes are TRBV6-5 and TRBJ1-2; 8 nucleotides agree with TRBD1. The V gene end was trimmed by 5 bases and the J gene end by 4 bases; junction bases not matched to a gene: 9. Per germline, CDR1 MNHEY and CDR2 SVGAGI. This CDR3 is 15 amino acids long. CDR3 DNA: TGTGCCAGCAGTATAACTCCGGGACAGGTCTATGGCTACACCTTC. Translating gives CASSITPGQVYGYTF.

The chain carries TRBV14 and TRBJ2-7; D possibly corresponds to TRBD1 (5 bases). CDR1 is SGHDN and CDR2 is FVKESK in the germline V gene. The CDR3 has 15 amino acids. V was pared by 3 bases and J by 9 bases, with 21 bases between. The CDR3 DNA sequence: TGTGCCAGCAGCCACCTCCCCTATTCGACAGACGGGCAGTACTTC. This gives the protein CASSHLPYSTDGQYF.

The rearrangement links TRBV7-2 to TRBJ1-3; D may be TRBD1 (6 bases). V dropped 3 bases and J dropped 3 bases, with 9 bases sitting between them. CDR1 SGHTA and CDR2 FQGNSA come from the germline V gene. This CDR3 contains 14 residues. The CDR3 DNA follows: TGTGCCAGCAGCTTCAAGACAGGTGGAAACACCATATATTTT. Translating it yields CASSFKTGGNTIYF.

This clone was seen once. The rearrangement joins TRBV6-5 to TRBJ2-1, with D possibly matching TRBD2 (6 bases). V lost 7 bases and J 3 bases, leaving 16 bases between the germline ends. The CDR3 has 15 amino acids. The germline CDR1 and CDR2 sequences are MNHEY and SVGAGI. The CDR3 region has the DNA TGTGCCAGCATCGCGACTAGGACCTTCTACAATGAGCAGTTCTTC. Translating gives CASIATRTFYNEQFF.

This CDR3 reads CASSLKAGSYNEQFF. The CDR3 DNA follows: TGCGCCAGCAGCTTGAAGGCGGGATCCTACAATGAGCAGTTCTTC. This chain joins TRBV5-1 and TRBJ2-1, with D perhaps TRBD2 (6 bases). Trimming pared 1 base from V and 1 base from J, leaving 9 bases between. CDR1 is SGHRS, CDR2 YFSETQ, per germline. The CDR3 totals 15 residues.

The chain uses TRBV12-3 or TRBV12-4 and TRBJ1-5, with D uncertain. This CDR3 has 13 amino acids. Trimming removed 2 bases from V and 6 bases from J, with 8 bases in between. CDR3 residues: CASSLRGPQPQHF. The CDR3 nucleotides are TGTGCCAGCAGTTTACGTGGGCCTCAGCCCCAGCATTTT.

This chain uses TRBV5-6 with TRBJ1-6; tentative D call: TRBD1 (5 bases). Germline V lookup: CDR1 SGHDT, CDR2 YYEEEE. The CDR3 sequence is 13 residues long. V was cut by 2 bases and J by 10 bases, with 10 bases left in between. Written as DNA, the CDR3 is TGTGCCAGCAGCTTAAGGGGCCAGTCACCCCTCCACTTT. It codes for CASSLRGQSPLHF.